Below are 11 T cell receptor beta chains sequenced from a single sample in a study of blood T cell repertoires in COVID-19. Assay used: immunoSEQ multiplex PCR; TCRdb lists only in-frame clones, some missing. The repertoire holds tens of thousands of clones, with approximately 75% as singletons. The sequencing input was peripheral blood. The source of these receptors is a middle-aged man with COVID-19, enrolled during active disease.

The V gene is TRBV5-1, the J gene TRBJ2-3, with D unresolved. The CDR3 is 14 amino acids. V lost 2 bases to trimming and J lost 2 bases, with 9 bases between them. Germline CDR1 is SGHRS and CDR2 is YFSETQ. CDR3 DNA sequence: TGCGCCAGCAGCTTCCAGGATTCCACAGATACGCAGTATTTT. The encoded protein is CASSFQDSTDTQYF.

This clone was seen only once. The V and J genes are TRBV29-1 and TRBJ2-7; 8 bases map to TRBD1. Germline loops: CDR1 SQVTM, CDR2 ANQGSEA. The junction had 4 bases not matched to a gene; V was cut back by 3 bases and J by 0 bases. The CDR3 consists of 14 residues. This CDR3 is CSVDRTGSSYEQYF. For the CDR3, the DNA is TGCAGCGTTGACAGGACAGGGAGCTCCTACGAGCAGTACTTC.

The rearrangement uses TRBV9 and TRBJ2-5; unclear D gene. Looked up from germline, CDR1 is SGDLS and CDR2 is YYNGEE. This CDR3 has 12 residues. The V end was cut by 4 bases, the J end by 0 bases, with 4 bases between. The CDR3 region is CASSRDQETQYF. CDR3 in DNA: TGTGCCAGCAGCCGGGACCAAGAGACCCAGTACTTC. The whole variable domain, remainder taken from reference TRBV9 and TRBJ2-5, is DSGVTQTPKHLITATGQRVTLRCSPRSGDLSVYWYQQSLDQGLQFLIQYYNGEERAKGNILERFSAQQFPDLHSELNLSSLELGDSALYFCASSRDQETQYFGPGTRLLVL.

This chain connects TRBV7-3 to TRBJ2-2, with 8 bases identical to TRBD2. Trimming cost V 2 bases and J 5 bases; bases outside gene matches: 10. Germline V lookup: CDR1 SGHTA, CDR2 FQGTGA. The CDR3 covers 17 residues. CDR3 DNA sequence: TGTGCCAGCAGCTTATACCCCCTAGCGGGTGGGACCGGGGAGCTGTTTTTT. The encoded protein is CASSLYPLAGGTGELFF.

The chain recombines TRBV5-4 with TRBJ2-3; 8 bases agree with TRBD1. The V gene's germline CDR1 is SGHNT and CDR2 YYREEE (reference sequence). This CDR3 is built from 16 residues. With 2 bases clipped from V and 3 bases from J, the junction kept 8 bases outside the gene matches. CDR3 amino acids: CASSFGQGIWTDTQYF. The DNA of the CDR3 is TGTGCCAGCAGCTTCGGACAGGGAATATGGACAGATACGCAGTATTTT. The full variable domain, its missing parts supplied by reference TRBV5-4 and TRBJ2-3, is ETGVTQSPTHLIKTRGQQVTLRCSSQSGHNTVSWYQQALGQGPQFIFQYYREEENGRGNFPPRFSGLQFPNYSSELNVNALELDDSALYLCASSFGQGIWTDTQYFGPGTRLTVL.

In this sample, this clone is medium-sized (0.01 to 0.1%). The chain recombines TRBV2 with TRBJ1-4; D gene uncertain. Trimming pared 5 bases from V and 1 base from J, leaving 11 bases between. The germline V gene encodes CDR1 SNHLY and CDR2 FYNNEI. The CDR3 length is 15 residues. CDR3 loop: CASSLGRVTNEKLFF. The CDR3, as DNA: TGTGCCAGCAGTCTGGGGAGGGTAACTAATGAAAAACTGTTTTTT. Combining the CDR3 with reference TRBV2 and TRBJ1-4 gives the whole variable domain EPEVTQTPSHQVTQMGQEVILRCVPISNHLYFYWYRQILGQKVEFLVSFYNNEISEKSEIFDDQFSVERPDGSNFTLKIRSTKLEDSAMYFCASSLGRVTNEKLFFGSGTQLSVL.

CDR3 protein: CASSPLQGEGFF. The CDR3 region has the DNA TGTGCCAGCTCACCTCTCCAAGGGGAGGGGTTCTTC. The V call is TRBV18, the J call TRBJ2-1; 7 bases are shared with TRBD2. This CDR3 is built from 12 residues. Trimming removed 3 bases from V and 15 bases from J; junction bases left unmatched: 8. The germline CDR1 and CDR2 sequences are KGHSH and LQKENI.

The chain joins TRBV12-5 to TRBJ2-7, with D possibly TRBD2 on 5 matching bases. The CDR3 loop spans 11 amino acids. V lost 5 bases and J 7 bases, leaving 9 bases between the germline ends. Germline values: CDR1 LGHNT, CDR2 FRNRAP. As DNA, the CDR3 is TGTGCTAGTGGTCAAGGAGGAGAGCAGTACTTC. Translation gives CASGQGGEQYF. Supplemented by reference TRBV12-5 and TRBJ2-7, the full variable domain reads DARVTQTPRHKVTEMGQEVTMRCQPILGHNTVFWYRQTMMQGLELLAYFRNRAPLDDSGMPKDRFSAEMPDATLATLKIQPSEPRDSAVYFCASGQGGEQYFGPGTRLTVT.

The V and J genes are TRBV6-5 and TRBJ2-2; D is uncertain. Trimming pared 3 bases from V and 4 bases from J, leaving 12 bases between. Germline V gene data show CDR1 as MNHEY and CDR2 as SVGAGI. CDR3 length: 15 amino acids. CDR3 region: CASSYDNRPTGELFF. The CDR3 region has the DNA TGTGCCAGCAGTTATGACAATAGGCCCACCGGGGAGCTGTTTTTT.

The sample holds a few counts of this clone. V gene TRBV5-4 combines with J gene TRBJ2-1; TRBD2 aligns across 13 bases. Trimming at V came to 4 bases and at J to 4 bases, leaving 2 bases not matched to a gene. CDR1 and CDR2 (germline): SGHNT, YYREEE (reference sequence). The CDR3 length is 15 residues. As DNA, the CDR3 is TGTGCCAGCAGCGGGACTAGCGGGGCATACAATGAGCAGTTCTTC. Protein sequence: CASSGTSGAYNEQFF.

The rearrangement uses TRBV19 and TRBJ2-3; the D is unclear. Per the germline V gene, CDR1 is LNHDA and CDR2 is SQIVND (reference sequence). V lost 2 bases to trimming and J lost 5 bases, with 5 bases between them. CDR3 length equals 12 residues. CDR3 sequence: CASSIRGDTQYF. The CDR3 nucleotides read TGTGCCAGTAGTATACGAGGAGATACGCAGTATTTT. The variable domain in full, completed from reference TRBV19 and TRBJ2-3, reads DGGITQSPKYLFRKEGQNVTLSCEQNLNHDAMYWYRQDPGQGLRLIYYSQIVNDFQKGDIAEGYSVSREKKESFPLTVTSAQKNPTAFYLCASSIRGDTQYFGPGTRLTVL.